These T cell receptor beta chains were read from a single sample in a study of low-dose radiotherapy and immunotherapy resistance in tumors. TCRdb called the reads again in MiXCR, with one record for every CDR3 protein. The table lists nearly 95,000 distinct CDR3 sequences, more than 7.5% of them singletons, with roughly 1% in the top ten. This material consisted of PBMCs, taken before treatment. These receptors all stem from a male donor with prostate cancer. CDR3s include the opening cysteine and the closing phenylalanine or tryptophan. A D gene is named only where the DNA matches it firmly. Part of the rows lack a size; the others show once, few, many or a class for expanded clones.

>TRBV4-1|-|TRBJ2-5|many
TGCGCCAGCAGCTACCAGGCTCAAGAGACCCAGTACTTC
CASSYQAQETQYF
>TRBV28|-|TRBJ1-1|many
TGTGCCACCGAGGGGGGGGGAACTGAAGCTTTCTTT
CATEGGGTEAFF
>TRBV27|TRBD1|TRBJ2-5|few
TGTGCCAGCAAGGGGTTCCGGGACAGTCATTCCCAAGAGACCCAGTACTTC
CASKGFRDSHSQETQYF
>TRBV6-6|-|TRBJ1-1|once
TGTGCCAGCAGTCCAGGGTTGGCTGAAGCTTTCTTT
CASSPGLAEAFF
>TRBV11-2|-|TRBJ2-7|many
TGTGCCAGCAGCCCCCGAGCGGGCCTCTCCTACGAGCAGTACTTC
CASSPRAGLSYEQYF
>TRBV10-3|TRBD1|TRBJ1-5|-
TGTGCCATCAGACAGGGGACGGATCAGCCCCAGCATTTT
CAIRQGTDQPQHF
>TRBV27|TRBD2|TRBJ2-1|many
TGTGCCACCCAGAAGAGTGGCGGGGGCTACAATGAGCAGTTCTTC
CATQKSGGGYNEQFF
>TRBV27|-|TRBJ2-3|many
TGTGCCAGCAGTTTATCTTACACAGATACGCAGTATTTT
CASSLSYTDTQYF
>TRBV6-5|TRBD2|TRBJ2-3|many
TGTGCCAGCAGTCCGTCTCGCCAACTAGCGGGGACAGATACGCAGTATTTT
CASSPSRQLAGTDTQYF
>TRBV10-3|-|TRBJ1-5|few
TGTGCCATCAGTGAGTGGGGACAAGCAAATCAGCCCCAGCATTTT
CAISEWGQANQPQHF
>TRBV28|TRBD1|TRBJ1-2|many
TGTGCCAGCAGTTTACTACCTGGGACAGGGGGGTATGGCTACACCTTC
CASSLLPGTGGYGYTF
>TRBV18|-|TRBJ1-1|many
TGTGCCAGCTCACCACGGGGCCAGGACACTGAAGCTTTCTTT
CASSPRGQDTEAFF
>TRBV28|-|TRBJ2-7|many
TGTGCCAGCCGATCCGGGACTCCAATGGGAGAGCAGTACTTC
CASRSGTPMGEQYF
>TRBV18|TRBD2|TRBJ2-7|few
TGTGCCAGCTCACCGAGGACTAGAACCTACGAGCAGTACTTC
CASSPRTRTYEQYF
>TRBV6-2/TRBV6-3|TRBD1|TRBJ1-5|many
TGTGCCAGCAGCGGGACAGGGCGGACCTATAGCAATCAGCCCCAGCATTTT
CASSGTGRTYSNQPQHF
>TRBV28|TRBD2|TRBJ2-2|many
TGTGCCGCCACAGCGAGCGGGAGGGCCGGGGAGCTGTTTTTT
CAATASGRAGELFF
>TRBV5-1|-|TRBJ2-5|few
TGCGCCAGCAGCTTGACTGGCTACCAAGAGACCCAGTACTTC
CASSLTGYQETQYF
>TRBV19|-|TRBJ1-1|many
TGTGCCAGTAGTCCGAGGAGGGACGTGAACACTGAAGCTTTCTTT
CASSPRRDVNTEAFF
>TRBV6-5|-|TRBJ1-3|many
TGTGCCAGCAGGCGACAGGTAGACTCTGGAAACACCATATATTTT
CASRRQVDSGNTIYF
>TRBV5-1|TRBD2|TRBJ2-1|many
TGCGCCAGCAGCTATGGGACTAGCGGGAGGGATGAGCAGTTCTTC
CASSYGTSGRDEQFF
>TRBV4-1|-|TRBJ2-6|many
TGCGCCAGCAGCCAAGGTCCGGGCCGGAACTCTGGGGCCAACGTCCTGACTTTC
CASSQGPGRNSGANVLTF
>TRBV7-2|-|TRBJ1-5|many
TGTGCCAGCAGCTTCGGACAGACGACCCATCAGCCCCAGCATTTT
CASSFGQTTHQPQHF
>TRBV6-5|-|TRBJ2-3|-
TGTGCCAGCAGTGCTACACGGAGCTACACAGATACGCAGTATTTT
CASSATRSYTDTQYF
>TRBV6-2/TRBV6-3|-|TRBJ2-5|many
TGTGCCAGCAGCCCAACCGGGCAGGGGCCCTCAGAGACCCAGTACTTC
CASSPTGQGPSETQYF
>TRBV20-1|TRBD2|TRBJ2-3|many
TGCAGTGCTAGACAGCTAGCGGGTGGCACAGATACGCAGTATTTT
CSARQLAGGTDTQYF
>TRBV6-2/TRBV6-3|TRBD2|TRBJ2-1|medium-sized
TGTGCCAGCAGGGGACTAACCGCCCGCTCCTACAATGAGCAGTTCTTC
CASRGLTARSYNEQFF
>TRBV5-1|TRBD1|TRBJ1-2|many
TGCGCCAGCAGCATCGGGACAGGAGCAGCTAACTATGGCTACACCTTC
CASSIGTGAANYGYTF
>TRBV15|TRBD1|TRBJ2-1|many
TGTGCCACCAGTCTCGACAGGGGCAGGTTTGGGTACAATGAGCAGTTCTTC
CATSLDRGRFGYNEQFF
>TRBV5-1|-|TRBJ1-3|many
TGCGCCAGCAGCCCAGCTAGTCCCCAACGGGACACCATATATTTT
CASSPASPQRDTIYF